The 13 T cell receptor beta chains below were found in one sample sequenced in a study of T cell responses to AZD1222 COVID-19 vaccine. The protocol was immunoSEQ multiplex PCR, while the TCRdb copy is restricted to in-frame clones and leaves out a portion. Here the sample spans some 100,000 clones, roughly 93% being singletons. The input for sequencing was peripheral blood, taken on day 0 of AZD1222 vaccination. The receptors shown here come from an adult in good health.

This clone was counted ten times or more. V is TRBV6-6 and J is TRBJ1-2; 12 bases match TRBD1. J gave up 3 bases and V 6 bases, and 8 bases lay outside the gene matches. The germline gives CDR1 MNHNY, CDR2 SVGAGI (reference sequence). The CDR3 covers 16 residues. The CDR3 loop reads CASRTLGTGGHYGYTF. Here the CDR3 DNA reads TGTGCCAGCAGAACACTCGGGACAGGGGGCCACTATGGCTACACCTTC.

The CDR3 loop is CASSLSLTGSSGANVLTF. DNA of the CDR3: TGCGCCAGCAGCTTGTCCCTTACTGGGAGCTCTGGGGCCAACGTCCTGACTTTC. The chain uses TRBV5-1 and TRBJ2-6; tentative D call: TRBD2 (5 bases). Trimming pared 1 base from V and 0 bases from J, leaving 14 bases between. Germline lookup yields CDR1 SGHRS and CDR2 YFSETQ. This CDR3 comprises 18 residues.

This chain links TRBV7-2 with TRBJ1-6; perhaps TRBD1 as D (5 bases). Trimming left V 7 bases short and J 9 bases short, with 19 bases between. Germline V CDR1 and CDR2: SGHTA, FQGNSA. The CDR3 runs to 15 residues. Written as DNA, the CDR3 is TGTGCCAGCAAAGTGTCCAGCGGGGCCGGTTCACCCCTCCACTTT. Its translation: CASKVSSGAGSPLHF.

The rearrangement links TRBV25-1 to TRBJ2-7, with 9 positions matching TRBD1. Germline V gene lookup returns CDR1 MGHDK and CDR2 SYGVNS. The ends lost 4 bases at V and 5 bases at J; junction bases unmatched: 9. The CDR3 is 15 amino acids. The CDR3 DNA follows: TGTGCCAGCAGTGCACTGGGACAGGGCGTGCACGAGCAGTACTTC. Translating it yields CASSALGQGVHEQYF.

CDR3: CATSTPDAGSYNEQFF. The DNA of the CDR3 is TGTGCCACCAGCACTCCGGACGCCGGCTCCTACAATGAGCAGTTCTTC. This chain uses TRBV15 with TRBJ2-1, with unresolved D. Looked up from germline, CDR1 is LNHNV and CDR2 is YYDKDF (reference sequence). This CDR3 comprises 16 residues. Deletions cut 4 bases from V and 0 bases from J, with 13 bases between.

The count of this clone is one. The rearrangement links TRBV7-9 to TRBJ1-4, with 9 bases identical to TRBD1. The V and J ends lost 5 bases and 8 bases, in that order; junction bases with no gene match: 15. Germline-derived CDR1 and CDR2 are SEHNR and FQNEAQ (reference sequence). This CDR3 is 17 amino acids long. CDR3 coding DNA: TGTGCCAGCAGCATGAGGTGGGATTCGGGACAGGGCGAAAAACTGTTTTTT. It codes for CASSMRWDSGQGEKLFF.

The V and J genes are TRBV23-1 and TRBJ2-2, with D perhaps matching TRBD1 (7 bases). Being an ORF, TRBV23-1 has a function that is uncertain. V gave up 7 bases and J gave up 8 bases, with 20 bases separating them. This CDR3 is built from 15 residues. The CDR3 loop is CASTPGAGGSGELFF. The CDR3 DNA sequence: TGCGCCAGCACCCCTGGGGCAGGGGGGAGTGGGGAGCTGTTTTTT.

The chain employs TRBV6-5 and TRBJ2-3; D is unclear. Deletions cut 0 bases from V and 6 bases from J, with 16 bases between. Germline V lookup: CDR1 MNHEY, CDR2 SVGAGI. This CDR3 has 16 amino acids. The CDR3 is CASSYSPDGPRDTQYF. Written as DNA, the CDR3 is TGTGCCAGCAGTTACTCGCCGGACGGTCCGAGGGATACGCAGTATTTT.

V usage is TRBV4-2 and J usage is TRBJ2-2, with TRBD2 matching 8 bases. V was clipped by 0 bases and J by 3 bases; unmatched bases: 6. Germline loops: CDR1 LGHNA, CDR2 YNFKEQ. CDR3 length: 17 amino acids. The CDR3 is CASSQETSGGHTGELFF. In DNA, the CDR3 is TGTGCCAGCAGCCAAGAGACCAGCGGGGGACACACCGGGGAGCTGTTTTTT.

The rearrangement links TRBV24-1 to TRBJ1-2; no firm D call. The germline gives CDR1 KGHDR, CDR2 SFDVKD. Trimming shortened V by 4 bases and J by 2 bases, and 10 bases separated the two germline ends. The CDR3 sequence is 14 residues long. CDR3 sequence: CATSDMTRNYGYTF. Written as DNA, the CDR3 is TGTGCCACCAGTGACATGACACGGAACTATGGCTACACCTTC.

CDR3 nucleotides: TGTGCCAGCTCACCCGGGGGGGCCGGAGAGATCAACTATGGCTACACCTTC. Encoded protein: CASSPGGAGEINYGYTF. V gene TRBV18 combines with J gene TRBJ1-2; tentative D call: TRBD1 (6 bases). Germline CDR1 reads KGHSH; CDR2 reads LQKENI. Trimming left V 3 bases short and J 2 bases short, with 19 bases between. This CDR3 has 17 residues. Combining the CDR3 with reference TRBV18 and TRBJ1-2 gives the whole variable domain NAGVMQNPRHLVRRRGQEARLRCSPMKGHSHVYWYRQLPEEGLKFMVYLQKENIIDESGMPKERFSAEFPKEGPSILRIQQVVRGDSAAYFCASSPGGAGEINYGYTFGSGTRLTVV.

The V and J genes are TRBV7-9 and TRBJ2-1; weak D call: TRBD1 (6 bases). The CDR3 runs to 16 residues. The germline V and J ends were trimmed by 3 bases and 1 base, with 13 bases remaining between them. The germline CDR1 and CDR2 sequences are SEHNR and FQNEAQ (reference sequence). In DNA, the CDR3 is TGTGCCAGCAGCTTCCAGGGGAGATTATCCTACAATGAGCAGTTCTTC. This translates into CASSFQGRLSYNEQFF.

The V and J genes are TRBV6-1 and TRBJ1-5, with 9 bases that match TRBD1. The CDR3 consists of 15 residues. The germline gives CDR1 MNHNS, CDR2 SASEGT. The V and J ends lost 6 bases and 4 bases, in that order; junction bases with no gene match: 7. CDR3 in amino acids: CASRLDRGGNQPQHF. The CDR3 region has the DNA TGTGCCAGCAGACTAGACAGGGGGGGAAATCAGCCCCAGCATTTT.